This TCR beta chain was recovered during a study of regulatory T cells in long-lasting Graves disease. Across the whole study: Newly diagnosed Graves' patients had under 3 months of antithyroid drugs.

Regarding the study as a whole: Preferential use of TRBV28, TRBJ1-2 and TRBJ2-5 was seen in persistent disease.

The time point denotes: newly diagnosed GD, antithyroid drugs for less than 3 months. Construction of the TCR library relied on RNA isolated from PBMCs. CDR3-region Arm-PCR and iRepertoire HTBI primers produced the TCR beta libraries. TCRdb ran MiXCR on the multiplex PCR reads and lists one entry per CDR3 protein. The table shows some 560,000 distinct CDR3 sequences, with about 16% occurring only once. Regarding this clonotype: What it recognizes is unknown. It may be a read error: a sequence one base away is much more abundant.

Deletions cut 8 bases from V and 7 bases from J, with 21 bases between. CDR1 and CDR2 from the germline V gene are GTSNPN and SVGIG (reference sequence). The CDR3 is made up of 13 amino acids. In addition, the sample was reused for a study of T cells in Graves' hyperthyroidism and ophthalmopathy. That source adds: Blood also contained most expanded thyroid clonotypes above 0.001.

This specimen was peripheral blood mononuclear cells (PBMCs), taken at new diagnosis, from a patient treated with antithyroid drugs. This sequence joins TRBV30 and TRBJ2-7; the D is unclear. This clonotype originated in a woman aged 35-65 years with Graves disease. The CDR3 region is CAMQGSSYNEQYF. CDR3 DNA: TGTGCCATGCAAGGAAGCTCCTACAATGAGCAGTACTTC.